This TCR beta chain is from a study of radiotherapy plus CTLA-4 blockade in lung cancer. Points from the study as a whole: Early clonal dynamics of blood T cells, together with interferon-beta, were reported as the best response predictor. Radiotherapy was combined with ipilimumab, and tumor-derived TCR clones then expanded in blood.

Patients had chemo-refractory metastatic non-small-cell lung cancer and received focal radiation plus CTLA-4 blockade that used ipilimumab. Germline-derived CDR1 and CDR2 are SGHDT and YYEEEE. V was cut by 5 bases and J by 4 bases, with 19 bases left in between. CDR3 length: 15 amino acids. A word on this clone: Its target is not known.

Clones were read by immunoSEQ multiplex PCR, and TCRdb kept only the in-frame ones, dropping some. The sample includes 65,000 to 95,000 clones, roughly 91% seen only once; the top ten take around 40%. This clonotype was sampled from a human donor with non-small cell lung cancer that progressed on radiotherapy plus ipilimumab. Sequencing was performed on peripheral blood, taken from a patient treated with radiotherapy plus ipilimumab. V usage is TRBV5-6 and J usage is TRBJ2-7; no firm D call. The CDR3 DNA is TGTGCCAGCAGTTTCGGCCCCCCTAAGAAGTACGAGCAGTACTTC. It encodes CASSFGPPKKYEQYF. The complete variable domain, with remaining parts taken from reference TRBV5-6 and TRBJ2-7, reads DAGVTQSPTHLIKTRGQQVTLRCSPKSGHDTVSWYQQALGQGPQFIFQYYEEEERQRGNFPDRFSGHQFPNYSSELNVNALLLGDSALYLCASSFGPPKKYEQYFGPGTRLTVT.